The rows below give T cell receptor beta chains drawn from one sample of a study of cytomegalovirus exposure and HLA in healthy donors. Here immunoSEQ multiplex PCR was the method, and the copy in TCRdb shows in-frame clones only, minus some. The table includes about 98,000 clones, around 80% detected once. The sample taken for sequencing was PBMCs. These receptors were taken from a man aged 35-49 years in good health and CMV-seronegative. Both conserved end residues are part of each CDR3. The D gene is left open where the match is weak. Expanded clones are given a class, and other clones once, few, many or no size at all.

J gene | D gene | V gene | clone size | CDR3 protein | CDR3 DNA
TRBJ1-1 | TRBD1 | TRBV6-5 | . | CASSYGTGFAEAFF | TGTGCCAGCAGTTACGGGACAGGGTTCGCTGAAGCTTTTTTT
TRBJ2-2 | . | TRBV28 | . | CASSSHPGTNTGELFF | TGTGCCAGCAGTTCCCACCCCGGGACAAACACCGGGGAGCTGTTTTTT
TRBJ2-5 | . | TRBV9 | . | CASSPRTNQETQYF | TGTGCCAGCAGCCCCCGGACTAACCAAGAGACCCAGTACTTC
TRBJ1-4 | . | TRBV7-2 | . | CASSLSSGEKLFF | TGTGCCAGCAGCCTATCTTCGGGGGAAAAACTGTTTTTT
TRBJ1-6 | TRBD1 | TRBV7-2 | . | CASRDRAKDSLHF | TGTGCCAGCCGGGACAGGGCTAAGGATTCCCTCCACTTT
TRBJ2-7 | TRBD1 | TRBV30 | . | CAWRGTGPVYEQYF | TGTGCCTGGAGAGGGACAGGACCCGTGTACGAGCAGTACTTC
TRBJ1-4 | . | TRBV19 | . | CASSADLAGEKLFF | TGTGCCAGTAGTGCGGATCTCGCCGGTGAAAAACTGTTTTTT
TRBJ2-4 | TRBD2 | TRBV6-5 | . | CASSDSGVNIQYF | TGTGCCAGCAGTGACAGCGGGGTGAACATTCAGTACTTC
TRBJ2-1 | . | TRBV4-2 | . | CASSQESRGLSYNEQFF | TGTGCCAGCAGCCAAGAGTCTAGGGGATTGTCCTACAATGAGCAGTTCTTC
TRBJ2-2 | TRBD2 | TRBV4-1 | . | CASSQGGQGAGELFF | TGCGCCAGCAGCCAGGGAGGGCAGGGCGCCGGGGAGCTGTTTTTT
TRBJ1-4 | . | TRBV7-9 | . | CASGSEKLFF | TGTGCCAGCGGGAGCGAAAAACTGTTTTTT
TRBJ2-2 | TRBD2 | TRBV30 | . | CAWSVGASGEPANTGELFF | TGTGCCTGGAGTGTAGGAGCTAGCGGGGAGCCCGCGAACACCGGGGAGCTGTTCTTT
TRBJ1-2 | . | TRBV10-3 | . | CAINGQDYGYTF | TGTGCCATTAATGGACAAGACTATGGCTACACCTTC
TRBJ2-7 | TRBD1 | TRBV5-4 | once | CASSLLVGQGALEQYF | TGTGCCAGCAGCTTGCTTGTTGGACAGGGGGCTCTCGAGCAGTACTTC
TRBJ2-3 | . | TRBV2 | . | CASSEATSSSTDTQYF | TGTGCCAGCAGTGAAGCGACATCTTCTAGCACAGATACGCAGTATTTT
TRBJ2-1 | TRBD2 | TRBV28 | few | CASSAGGPYNEQFF | TGTGCCAGCTCGGCGGGGGGGCCCTACAATGAGCAGTTCTTC
TRBJ2-5 | . | TRBV19 | . | CASSTGREETQYF | TGTGCCAGTAGTACGGGAAGGGAAGAGACCCAGTACTTC
TRBJ1-1 | . | TRBV19 | once | CASSIAVNTEAFF | TGTGCCAGTAGTATTGCAGTGAACACTGAAGCTTTCTTT
TRBJ2-6 | . | TRBV4-1 | . | CASSQWQGGSGANVLTF | TGCGCCAGCAGCCAATGGCAGGGAGGCTCTGGGGCCAACGTCCTGACTTTC
TRBJ1-2 | TRBD1 | TRBV15 | . | CATSRDRRSYGYTF | TGTGCCACCAGCAGGGACAGGAGATCCTATGGCTACACCTTC
TRBJ1-1 | TRBD1 | TRBV14 | . | CASSQDPGQGEAFF | TGTGCCAGCAGCCAAGACCCTGGACAGGGAGAAGCTTTCTTT
TRBJ2-1 | TRBD2 | TRBV6-4 | . | CASSGLAGGYNEQFF | TGTGCCAGCAGTGGACTAGCGGGGGGTTACAATGAGCAGTTCTTC
TRBJ2-7 | . | TRBV5-1 | . | CASSFSAGSYEQYF | TGCGCCAGCAGCTTTTCGGCGGGTTCCTACGAGCAGTACTTC
TRBJ2-3 | TRBD2 | TRBV28 | few | CASSFRLAGGRDTQYF | TGTGCCAGCAGTTTCCGACTAGCGGGGGGCCGGGATACGCAGTATTTT
TRBJ2-5 | TRBD1 | TRBV5-1 | . | CASSWVRQGVRETQYF | TGCGCCAGCAGCTGGGTAAGACAGGGGGTGCGAGAGACCCAGTACTTC
TRBJ2-6 | . | TRBV19 | . | CASIPDRLSGANVLTF | TGTGCCAGTATACCTGACAGGCTCTCTGGGGCCAACGTCCTGACTTTC
TRBJ2-1 | TRBD2 | TRBV19 | . | CASSTSSGTSGYNEQFF | TGTGCCAGTAGTACCAGCTCCGGGACTAGCGGCTACAATGAGCAGTTCTTC
TRBJ2-1 | . | TRBV7-2 | . | CASSLEAIEYNEQFF | TGTGCCAGCAGCTTAGAAGCGATTGAGTACAATGAGCAGTTCTTC
TRBJ2-3 | TRBD2 | TRBV4-1 | . | CASSQVASGGQTDTQYF | TGCGCCAGCAGCCAAGTGGCTAGCGGGGGGCAAACAGATACGCAGTATTTT
TRBJ2-3 | TRBD2 | TRBV9 | . | CASSPRGLARFTDTQYF | TGTGCCAGCAGCCCTAGGGGACTAGCGAGGTTCACAGATACGCAGTATTTT
TRBJ2-1 | TRBD1 | TRBV29-1 | once | CSVDDPRRTGIYNEQFF | TGCAGCGTTGATGACCCTCGTAGGACAGGGATTTACAATGAGCAGTTCTTC
TRBJ1-1 | . | TRBV19 | few | CASSQGDTEAFF | TGTGCCAGTAGCCAAGGGGATACTGAAGCTTTCTTT
TRBJ2-7 | . | TRBV21-1 | . | CASNARLAGGRDEQYF | TGTGCCAGCAACGCTCGGTTAGCGGGGGGGCGGGACGAGCAGTACTTC
TRBJ1-1 | . | TRBV2 | few | CASSQQRWTEAFF | TGTGCCAGCAGTCAACAGAGATGGACTGAAGCTTTCTTT
TRBJ2-1 | . | TRBV4-1 | . | CASSQPKIQGPGGHNEQFF | TGCGCCAGCAGCCAACCGAAAATACAGGGACCGGGGGGACACAATGAGCAGTTCTTC
TRBJ2-1 | . | TRBV7-9 | . | CASRQGLGEQFF | TGTGCCAGCAGACAGGGTCTAGGGGAGCAGTTCTTC
TRBJ2-2 | . | TRBV7-9 | . | CSSSLFSGRITGELFF | TGTTCCAGCAGCTTATTCAGCGGTAGGATCACCGGGGAGCTGTTTTTT
TRBJ1-5 | . | TRBV2 | . | CASSDWTDLRGNQPQHF | TGTGCCAGCAGTGATTGGACAGATCTTAGGGGCAATCAGCCCCAGCATTTT
TRBJ1-2 | TRBD1 | TRBV7-8 | . | CASSLADRGYYGYTF | TGTGCCAGCAGCTTAGCCGACAGGGGCTACTATGGCTACACCTTC
TRBJ2-5 | . | TRBV7-2 | once | CASSKQGGETQYF | TGTGCCAGCAGCAAACAGGGTGGGGAGACCCAGTACTTC
TRBJ2-1 | . | TRBV7-2 | . | CASSLETGEQFF | TGTGCCAGCAGCCTTGAAACAGGGGAGCAGTTCTTC